The 3 T cell receptor beta chains in this list originate from one sample, sequenced in a study of low-dose radiotherapy and immunotherapy resistance in tumors. The time point denotes: before trial treatment. TRAV- and TRBV-specific primers were used for first-strand cDNA, which covered alpha and beta chains. For amplifying TCRs, the PCR ran for approximately 18 cycles with Phusion, which was used together with a constant-region primer and the adapter on the V primers. TCRdb used MiXCR to reprocess the reads, holding one entry per CDR3 protein. The sample has tens of thousands of distinct CDR3 sequences, over 15% seen once; the top ten hold roughly 2.8%. The sequencing used PBMCs, collected before treatment. The receptors were gathered from a male donor with prostate cancer.

This chain links TRBV12-3 or TRBV12-4 with TRBJ2-1; D remains ambiguous. The CDR3 is made up of 12 amino acids. The germline V and J ends were trimmed by 1 base and 10 bases, with 8 bases remaining between them. The CDR3 bases are TGTGCCAGCAGTTTAGGGCTTAGGGAGCAGTTCTTC. This codes for CASSLGLREQFF.

This clonotype was picked up many times. The chain has TRBV11-2 and TRBJ2-5; D not certain. The CDR3 has 14 residues. Trimming stripped 6 bases from V and 4 bases from J, with 15 bases between. Germline V gene data show CDR1 as SGHAT and CDR2 as FQNNGV. The CDR3 spells CASSPSHERETQYF. The CDR3 nucleotides read TGTGCCAGCAGTCCCTCCCACGAGCGAGAGACCCAGTACTTC.

This clonotype was picked up many times. The genes are TRBV11-2 and TRBJ2-5, with 10 positions matching TRBD2. The CDR3 sequence is 17 residues long. Trimming at V came to 2 bases and at J to 4 bases, leaving 10 bases not matched to a gene. Germline CDR1 and CDR2: SGHAT and FQNNGV. CDR3 loop: CASSLLAGALVAETQYF. The CDR3 nucleotides read TGTGCCAGCAGCTTACTAGCGGGGGCTTTGGTAGCAGAGACCCAGTACTTC.